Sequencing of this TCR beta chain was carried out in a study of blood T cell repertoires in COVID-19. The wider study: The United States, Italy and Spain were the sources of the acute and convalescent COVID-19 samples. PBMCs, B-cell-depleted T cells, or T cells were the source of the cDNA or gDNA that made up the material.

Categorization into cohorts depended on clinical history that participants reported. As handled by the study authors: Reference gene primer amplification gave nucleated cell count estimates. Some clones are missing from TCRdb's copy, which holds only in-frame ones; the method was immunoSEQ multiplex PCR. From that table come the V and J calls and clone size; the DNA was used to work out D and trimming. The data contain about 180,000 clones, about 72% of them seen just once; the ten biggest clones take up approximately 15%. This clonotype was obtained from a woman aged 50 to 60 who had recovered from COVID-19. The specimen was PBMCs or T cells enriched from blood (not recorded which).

The CDR3 DNA reads TGCGCCAGCAGCTTGGTTGGGGCTACTCGCGAGACCCAGTACTTC. As protein: CASSLVGATRETQYF. The chain links TRBV5-1 to TRBJ2-5; D possibly corresponds to TRBD1 (5 bases). Trimming cost V 0 bases and J 5 bases, with 14 bases left between them. Germline values: CDR1 SGHRS, CDR2 YFSETQ. The CDR3 consists of 15 residues.